A selection of T cell receptor beta chains follows, all from one sample in a study of OX40 agonist ivuxolimab in advanced cancers. The data were produced by immunoSEQ multiplex PCR, yet TCRdb's version contains in-frame clones alone and is incomplete. The data contain almost 85,000 clones, around 84% of them singletons. The specimen was CD4+ or CD8+ T cells sorted from blood, collected in a trial of the OX40 agonist ivuxolimab. All receptors come from an adult with an advanced solid tumor such as melanoma, head and neck, liver or kidney cancer. The CDR3 runs from the conserved cysteine through the conserved F or W. D genes are given only for firm matches. Expanded clones are given a class, and other clones once, few, many or no size at all.

j_gene | d_gene | v_gene | abundance | CDR3aa | CDR3nt
TRBJ2-1 | TRBD2 | TRBV4-2 | NA | CASSRGLAGFNEQFF | TGTGCCAGCAGCCGGGGACTAGCGGGATTCAATGAGCAGTTCTTC
TRBJ1-6 | TRBD1 | TRBV27 | few | CASGPTGNSYNSPLHF | TGTGCCAGCGGCCCGACAGGGAACTCCTATAATTCACCCCTCCACTTT
TRBJ1-1 | NA | TRBV21-1 | NA | CASSIPEGFGTEAFF | TGTGCCAGCTCCATCCCCGAGGGCTTTGGCACTGAAGCTTTCTTT
TRBJ1-1 | NA | TRBV30 | few | CAWSVQGDTEAFF | TGTGCCTGGAGTGTACAGGGAGACACTGAAGCTTTCTTT
TRBJ1-1 | NA | TRBV30 | NA | CAWSVRGWQTEAFF | TGTGCCTGGAGTGTTCGGGGCTGGCAAACTGAAGCTTTCTTT
TRBJ1-1 | NA | TRBV20-1 | NA | CSALVNTEAFF | TGCAGTGCTTTGGTGAACACTGAAGCTTTCTTT
TRBJ1-1 | NA | TRBV19 | NA | CASSTSARAEAFF | TGTGCCAGTAGTACATCGGCCAGGGCGGAAGCTTTCTTT
TRBJ2-5 | NA | TRBV7-2 | NA | CASSLPLAGGETQYF | TGTGCCAGCAGCTTACCCTTGGCAGGGGGGGAGACCCAGTACTTC
TRBJ2-7 | TRBD1 | TRBV12-5 | NA | CASGLGGTGYEQYF | TGTGCTAGTGGTTTGGGGGGGACAGGCTACGAGCAGTACTTC
TRBJ2-3 | TRBD2 | TRBV5-6 | NA | CASSSRTRIETQYF | TGTGCCAGCAGCTCCAGGACTAGGATTGAAACGCAGTATTTT
TRBJ1-5 | TRBD1 | TRBV19 | NA | CASRVGQPHQPQHF | TGTGCCAGTAGGGTGGGACAGCCCCATCAGCCCCAGCATTTT
TRBJ1-1 | NA | TRBV6-6 | NA | CASTRPGSGTEAFF | TGTGCCAGCACTCGACCGGGGTCGGGCACTGAAGCTTTCTTT
TRBJ1-1 | NA | TRBV11-1 | NA | CASSSTRTPLGSTEAFF | TGTGCCAGCAGCTCAACTAGGACTCCTTTGGGTAGCACTGAAGCTTTCTTT
TRBJ2-3 | TRBD2 | TRBV7-3 | NA | CASSSRLAATDTQYF | TGTGCCAGCAGCTCCCGACTAGCGGCCACAGATACGCAGTATTTT